The 7 T cell receptor beta chains in this list originate from one sample, sequenced in a study of graft-versus-host responses after intestinal transplantation. What these receptors recognize is not known. Some clones are missing from TCRdb's copy, which holds only in-frame ones; the method was immunoSEQ multiplex PCR. Of fewer than 90,000 clones in the sample, approximately 94% were seen once. Source: unstimulated CD4+ T cells sorted from spleen or lymph node cells, taken before transplant. The receptors stem from a human donor who was the organ donor for an intestinal transplant.

The V call is TRBV9, the J call TRBJ1-1; unclear D gene. The CDR3 is made up of 14 amino acids. Germline V gene data show CDR1 as SGDLS and CDR2 as YYNGEE. The V end was cut by 0 bases, the J end by 0 bases, with 6 bases between. CDR3 amino acids: CASSVDLMNTEAFF. The CDR3 DNA reads as TGTGCCAGCAGCGTAGATCTCATGAACACTGAAGCTTTCTTT.

The genes are TRBV6-5 and TRBJ2-7; D tentatively reads TRBD1 or TRBD2 (6 bases each). Trimming removed 8 bases from V and 0 bases from J, with 17 bases in between. This CDR3 has 15 residues. Germline assignment: CDR1 MNHEY and CDR2 SVGAGI. This chain's CDR3 is CASQAEGGGSYEQYF. In DNA form, the CDR3 reads TGTGCCAGCCAAGCGGAGGGGGGAGGCTCCTACGAGCAGTACTTC.

The chain recombines TRBV30 with TRBJ2-5; perhaps TRBD1 as D (5 bases). V was cut by 2 bases and J by 2 bases, with 6 bases left in between. Germline V CDR1 and CDR2: GTSNPN, SVGIG (reference sequence). The CDR3 totals 12 residues. The CDR3 loop is CAWSSGQETQYF. The DNA for the CDR3 is TGTGCCTGGAGTTCAGGGCAAGAGACCCAGTACTTC. Drawing the rest from reference TRBV30 and TRBJ2-5, the complete variable domain is SQTIHQWPATLVQPVGSPLSLECTVEGTSNPNLYWYRQAAGRGLQLLFYSVGIGQISSEVPQNLSASRPQDRQFILSSKKLLLSDSGFYLCAWSSGQETQYFGPGTRLLVL.

This sequence joins TRBV29-1 and TRBJ1-6; D unresolved. Germline V CDR1 and CDR2: SQVTM, ANQGSEA. The CDR3 runs to 13 residues. V was cut by 4 bases and J by 2 bases, with 6 bases left in between. The CDR3 DNA reads TGCAGCGTTGGTCCCGCCTATAATTCACCCCTCCACTTT. Residues: CSVGPAYNSPLHF.

The chain recombines TRBV5-6 with TRBJ1-5; a weak D match, TRBD1 (5 bases). CDR3 length: 19 amino acids. V dropped 4 bases and J dropped 0 bases, with 23 bases sitting between them. Germline CDR1 and CDR2: SGHDT and YYEEEE. CDR3 sequence (DNA): TGTGCCAGCAGCCCGGTCGGGACGGCCGCTACCTATAGCAATCAGCCCCAGCATTTT. Translated: CASSPVGTAATYSNQPQHF.

This clone came up a few times. The V and J genes are TRBV2 and TRBJ2-3; 8 bases are shared with TRBD2. The germline gives CDR1 SNHLY, CDR2 FYNNEI. The CDR3 has 16 amino acids. Trimming removed 3 bases from V and 6 bases from J; junction bases left unmatched: 11. As DNA, the CDR3 is TGTGCCAGCAGTGACGTTGGCGGGGGGACGGGGGATACGCAGTATTTT. Translated: CASSDVGGGTGDTQYF.

The CDR3 nucleotides are TGCGCCAGCGGTAGGACAGGGGGCGTCACCGGGGAGCTGTTTTTT. Translated, it gives CASGRTGGVTGELFF. The chain uses TRBV5-1 and TRBJ2-2, with TRBD1 identical over 11 bases. The J segment lost 4 bases and the V segment lost 7 bases, leaving 6 bases of the junction unmatched. This CDR3 contains 15 residues. CDR1 and CDR2 (germline): SGHRS, YFSETQ.